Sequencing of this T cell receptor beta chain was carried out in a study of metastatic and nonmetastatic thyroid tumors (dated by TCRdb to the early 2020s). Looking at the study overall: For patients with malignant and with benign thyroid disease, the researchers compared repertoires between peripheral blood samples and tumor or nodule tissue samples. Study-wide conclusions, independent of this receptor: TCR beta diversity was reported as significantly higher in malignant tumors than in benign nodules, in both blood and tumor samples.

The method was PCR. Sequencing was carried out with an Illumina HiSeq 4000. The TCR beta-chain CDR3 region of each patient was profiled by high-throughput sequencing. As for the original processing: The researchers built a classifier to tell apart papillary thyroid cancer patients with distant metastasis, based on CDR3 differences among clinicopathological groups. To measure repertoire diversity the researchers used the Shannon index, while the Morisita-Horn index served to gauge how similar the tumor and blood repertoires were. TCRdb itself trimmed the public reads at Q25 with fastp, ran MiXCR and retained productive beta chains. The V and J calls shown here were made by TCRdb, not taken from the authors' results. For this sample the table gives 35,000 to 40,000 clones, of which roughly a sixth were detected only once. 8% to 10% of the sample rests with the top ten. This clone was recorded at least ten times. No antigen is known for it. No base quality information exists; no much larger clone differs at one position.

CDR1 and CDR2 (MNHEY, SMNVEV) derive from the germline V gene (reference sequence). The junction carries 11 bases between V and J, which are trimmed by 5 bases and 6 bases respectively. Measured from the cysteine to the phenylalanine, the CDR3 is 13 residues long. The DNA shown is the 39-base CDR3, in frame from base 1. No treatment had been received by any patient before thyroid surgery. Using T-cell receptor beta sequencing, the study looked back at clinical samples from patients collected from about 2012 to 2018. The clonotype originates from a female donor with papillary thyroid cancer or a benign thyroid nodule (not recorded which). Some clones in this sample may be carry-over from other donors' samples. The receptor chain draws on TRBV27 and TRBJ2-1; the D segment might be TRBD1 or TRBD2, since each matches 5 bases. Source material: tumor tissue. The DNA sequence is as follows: TGTGCCAGCAGTACCGGGACCGTCAATGAGCAGTTCTTC. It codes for CASSTGTVNEQFF.